Below are 31 T cell receptor beta chains sequenced from a single sample in a study of patients and donors after allogeneic stem cell transplantation. In TCRdb, the RT-PCR reads were re-called with MiXCR into one record per CDR3 protein. The table lists over 350,000 distinct CDR3 sequences, roughly 16% of them singletons. The sample taken for sequencing was blood, either unsorted or a sorted T cell fraction (not recorded which). These receptors all stem from a human donor who was either an allogeneic HSCT recipient or a stem cell or donor lymphocyte infusion donor (not recorded which). It is not recorded whose cells these are; they may come from a transplant donor.

The chain employs TRBV7-9 and TRBJ2-3; tentatively, D is TRBD1 or TRBD2 (5 bases each). The germline V and J ends were trimmed by 6 bases and 2 bases, with 9 bases remaining between them. Germline CDR1 and CDR2: SEHNR and FQNEAQ (reference sequence). The CDR3 runs 13 residues. CDR3 nucleotide sequence: TGTGCCAGCAGATCCGGGACCACAGATACGCAGTATTTT. It encodes CASRSGTTDTQYF.

The chain combines TRBV11-3 with TRBJ2-5, with 11 bases identical to TRBD1. There are 15 residues in the CDR3. V lost 4 bases, J lost 5 bases, and 6 bases stayed unmatched. Germline-derived CDR1 and CDR2 are SGHNT and YENEEA. The CDR3 spells CASSWGDRGSETQYF. Here the CDR3 DNA reads TGTGCCAGCAGCTGGGGGGACAGGGGGAGCGAGACCCAGTACTTC.

In this sample, this clonotype turned up many times. CDR3 sequence (DNA): TGCGCCAGCAGCCAAGCTTGGGTAACCGGGGAGCTGTTTTTT. Protein: CASSQAWVTGELFF. J is TRBJ2-2 and V is TRBV4-1; no clear D gene. This CDR3 has 14 amino acids. Trimming removed 1 base from V and 5 bases from J, with 8 bases in between. The germline V gene has CDR1 MGHRA and CDR2 YSYEKL.

This clonotype was picked up many times. The V call is TRBV12-3 or TRBV12-4, the J call TRBJ1-2, with D maybe TRBD1 (6 bases). V was cut by 7 bases and J by 4 bases, with 13 bases left in between. The length of the CDR3 is 13 residues. The chain's CDR3 is CASTQQGIYGYTF. In DNA form, the CDR3 reads TGTGCCAGCACCCAACAGGGAATCTATGGCTACACCTTC.

The chain employs TRBV11-3 and TRBJ2-2, with no clear D. This CDR3 is built from 14 residues. Germline assignment: CDR1 SGHNT and CDR2 YENEEA. Trimming removed 2 bases at V and 4 bases at J, with 8 bases between. CDR3 sequence reads: CASSLPPSTGELFF. Written as DNA, the CDR3 is TGTGCCAGCAGCTTACCCCCATCCACCGGGGAGCTGTTTTTT. Together with reference TRBV11-3 and TRBJ2-2, the CDR3 gives the full variable domain: EAGVVQSPRYKIIEKKQPVAFWCNPISGHNTLYWYLQNLGQGPELLIRYENEEAVDDSQLPKDRFSAERLKGVDSTLKIQPAELGDSAVYLCASSLPPSTGELFFGEGSRLTVL.

V and J are TRBV11-2 and TRBJ1-2; D might be TRBD1 (6 bases). The germline CDR1 and CDR2 sequences are SGHAT and FQNNGV. The CDR3 has 13 amino acids. Trimming shortened V by 5 bases and J by 8 bases, and 15 bases separated the two germline ends. DNA for the CDR3: TGTGCCAGCAGCGGTACAGGGCCGTGGGGCTACACCTTC. Amino acids: CASSGTGPWGYTF.

The J gene is TRBJ1-1, the V gene TRBV20-1, with a possible D match to TRBD1 (5 bases). The CDR3 covers 15 residues. Germline V gene data show CDR1 as DFQATT and CDR2 as SNEGSKA (reference sequence). The V gene lost 1 base and the J gene lost 0 bases, with 12 bases spanning the gap. The CDR3 spells CSARVPRGMNTEAFF. DNA for the CDR3: TGCAGTGCTAGAGTTCCGAGGGGTATGAACACTGAAGCTTTCTTT.

The chain joins TRBV24-1 to TRBJ2-5; 10 bases are shared with TRBD1. Germline CDR1 and CDR2: KGHDR and SFDVKD. The CDR3 sequence is 16 residues long. Losses at the gene ends were 2 bases for V and 4 bases for J; bases not matched to a gene: 6. The CDR3 reads CATSDSGTGDRETQYF. The DNA of the CDR3 is TGTGCCACCAGTGATTCCGGGACAGGGGATCGAGAGACCCAGTACTTC.

CDR3 sequence (DNA): TGTGCCAGCGGCCAGGCTAATTCACCCCTCCACTTT. Its protein is CASGQANSPLHF. The rearrangement links TRBV6-6 to TRBJ1-6; D is unresolved. V lost 8 bases and J lost 6, with 8 bases in between. Germline-derived CDR1 and CDR2 are MNHNY and SVGAGI (reference sequence). CDR3 length: 12 amino acids.

The chain carries TRBV11-2 and TRBJ2-2; 10 nucleotides agree with TRBD2. With 1 base clipped from V and 5 bases from J, the junction kept 10 bases outside the gene matches. The CDR3 length is 18 residues. Germline values: CDR1 SGHAT, CDR2 FQNNGV. The CDR3 DNA reads TGTGCCAGCAGCTTAGGACTAGCGGGTTTTCCAGGGACCGGGGAGCTGTTTTTT. Its protein product is CASSLGLAGFPGTGELFF.

This clonotype appeared a few times. The V gene is TRBV6-6, the J gene TRBJ2-5, with no clear D. The V end was cut by 8 bases, the J end by 4 bases, with 14 bases between. This CDR3 comprises 13 residues. Germline assignment: CDR1 MNHNY and CDR2 SVGAGI (reference sequence). The CDR3 sequence: CASGRLPLETQYF. CDR3 sequence (DNA): TGTGCCAGCGGCAGGTTACCTCTAGAGACCCAGTACTTC.

This clonotype was seen only a few times. The chain uses TRBV20-1 and TRBJ1-2; D perhaps matches TRBD1 (6 bases). The V gene lost 7 bases and the J gene lost 3 bases, with 15 bases spanning the gap. CDR3 length equals 13 residues. Germline CDR1 reads DFQATT; CDR2 reads SNEGSKA (reference sequence). In DNA, the CDR3 is TGCAGTGTCAGTCGGGGGCCGGACTATGGCTACACCTTC. Its translation is CSVSRGPDYGYTF.

This clonotype was counted between two and nine times. The chain combines TRBV11-3 with TRBJ2-5; D may be TRBD1 (6 bases). V shed 1 base and J shed 1 base, with 13 bases lying between them. The CDR3 sequence is 16 residues long. Germline assignment: CDR1 SGHNT and CDR2 YENEEA. The CDR3: CASSLGIPGAQETQYF. For the CDR3, the DNA is TGTGCCAGCAGCTTAGGGATCCCAGGGGCCCAAGAGACCCAGTACTTC. Combining the CDR3 with reference TRBV11-3 and TRBJ2-5 gives the whole variable domain EAGVVQSPRYKIIEKKQPVAFWCNPISGHNTLYWYLQNLGQGPELLIRYENEEAVDDSQLPKDRFSAERLKGVDSTLKIQPAELGDSAVYLCASSLGIPGAQETQYFGPGTRLLVL.

V usage is TRBV15 and J usage is TRBJ2-7; D ambiguous. The V gene's germline CDR1 is LNHNV and CDR2 YYDKDF (reference sequence). This CDR3 comprises 13 residues. The V gene lost 5 bases and the J gene lost 5 bases, with 13 bases spanning the gap. The CDR3 DNA reads as TGTGCCACCAGCCGAACTACGAGGCACGAGCAGTACTTC. This encodes CATSRTTRHEQYF.

This clonotype appeared many times. The V call is TRBV12-3 or TRBV12-4, the J call TRBJ2-2; D is unclear. The CDR3 is made up of 16 amino acids. V was clipped by 6 bases and J by 0 bases, with 14 bases between them. The DNA of the CDR3 is TGTGCCAGCAGGCTACGACATTCGTCGAACACCGGGGAGCTGTTTTTT. Protein: CASRLRHSSNTGELFF.

This clonotype was seen a few times. This chain uses TRBV3-1 with TRBJ2-1, with D possibly matching TRBD2 (5 bases). Deletions cut 2 bases from V and 6 bases from J, with 14 bases between. This CDR3 is built from 15 residues. Per germline, CDR1 LGHDT and CDR2 YNNKEL (reference sequence). The CDR3: CASSQSTTRGNEQFF. The CDR3 DNA follows: TGTGCCAGCAGCCAAAGTACCACCCGGGGCAATGAGCAGTTCTTC.

The rearrangement joins TRBV5-5 to TRBJ2-7; no definite D call. V was trimmed by 5 bases and J by 1 base, leaving 10 bases between them. Germline lookup yields CDR1 SGHKS and CDR2 YYEKEE (reference sequence). CDR3 length: 13 residues. Written as DNA, the CDR3 is TGTGCCAGCAGGAAACAGTCGTCCTACGAGCAGTACTTC. Translated, it gives CASRKQSSYEQYF.

The V gene is TRBV20-1, the J gene TRBJ1-5; TRBD1 matches 7 bases. Germline V gene data show CDR1 as DFQATT and CDR2 as SNEGSKA (reference sequence). The V and J ends lost 5 bases and 0 bases, in that order; junction bases with no gene match: 10. The CDR3 covers 16 residues. The DNA for the CDR3 is TGCAGTGCTCGAAGACCGGGACAGCATAGCAATCAGCCCCAGCATTTT. It encodes CSARRPGQHSNQPQHF.

This clonotype was seen only a few times. This chain links TRBV29-1 with TRBJ1-2; 11 nucleotides agree with TRBD1. In germline, CDR1 is SQVTM, CDR2 ANQGSEA. The CDR3 is 14 residues long. V shed 4 bases, J shed 3 bases, and the junction held 4 bases outside the gene matches. CDR3 residues: CSVGADRGHYGYTF. In DNA form, the CDR3 reads TGCAGCGTTGGGGCGGACAGGGGGCACTATGGCTACACCTTC.

This clonotype was seen a few times. The V gene is TRBV2, the J gene TRBJ1-5; TRBD1 matches at 9 bases. This CDR3 spans 14 amino acids. V shed 7 bases and J 2 bases; nucleotides not matched to a gene: 3. CDR1 is SNHLY, CDR2 FYNNEI, per germline. CDR3 amino acids: CASKDRGGNQPQHF. CDR3 DNA: TGTGCCAGCAAGGACAGGGGCGGCAATCAGCCCCAGCATTTT.

The chain joins TRBV6-2 or TRBV6-3 to TRBJ2-1; possibly TRBD2 for D (5 bases). V was shortened by 4 bases and J by 4 bases, with 8 bases between the two germline ends. Per germline, CDR1 MNHEY and CDR2 SVGEGT. The CDR3 is 13 amino acids. CDR3 in DNA: TGTGCCAGCAGTTTCCGGGGATACAATGAGCAGTTCTTC. Translating gives CASSFRGYNEQFF.

The table lists this clonotype with many counts. The V and J genes are TRBV5-1 and TRBJ1-1; 7 nucleotides align to TRBD1. CDR1 is SGHRS and CDR2 is YFSETQ in the germline V gene. The CDR3 runs to 13 residues. V lost 3 bases, J lost 5 bases, and 4 bases stayed unmatched. The CDR3 sequence: CASSSIRGTEAFF. DNA for the CDR3: TGCGCCAGCAGCTCCATCAGGGGGACTGAAGCTTTCTTT.

This clonotype has just a few counts. The J gene is TRBJ1-1, the V gene TRBV5-1, with D maybe TRBD1 (5 bases). Germline V gene lookup returns CDR1 SGHRS and CDR2 YFSETQ. The V gene lost 4 bases and the J gene lost 4 bases, with 11 bases spanning the gap. The CDR3 totals 13 residues. The CDR3 here is CASSGAWGTEAFF. CDR3 nucleotide sequence: TGCGCCAGCAGCGGGGCTTGGGGCACTGAAGCTTTCTTT.

This clonotype was seen more than once but under ten times. This chain uses TRBV5-4 with TRBJ2-3; 8 positions agree with TRBD1. The CDR3 totals 15 residues. The ends lost 4 bases at V and 4 bases at J; junction bases unmatched: 8. Germline values: CDR1 SGHNT, CDR2 YYREEE (reference sequence). This chain's CDR3 is CASSPPGQDPDTQYF. The CDR3 DNA follows: TGTGCCAGCAGCCCCCCGGGACAGGACCCAGATACGCAGTATTTT.

The chain couples TRBV24-1 to TRBJ2-3; D is undetermined. The ends were cut back, 5 bases at V and 0 bases at J, with 5 bases in the middle. Looked up from germline, CDR1 is KGHDR and CDR2 is SFDVKD. This CDR3 region has 13 residues. CDR3: CATSVDSTDTQYF. The CDR3 DNA sequence: TGTGCCACCAGTGTGGATAGCACAGATACGCAGTATTTT.

This clonotype has a count of ten or more. The rearrangement joins TRBV7-8 to TRBJ2-1, with TRBD2 identical over 7 bases. Germline CDR1 and CDR2: SGHVS and FQNEAQ. V dropped 2 bases and J dropped 2; count of bases not matched to a gene: 3. This CDR3 has 15 amino acids. CDR3 in amino acids: CASSLFGGAYNEQFF. Here the CDR3 DNA reads TGTGCCAGCAGCTTATTTGGGGGGGCCTACAATGAGCAGTTCTTC.

The table lists this clonotype with a few counts. CDR3 sequence: CSAPSTPGPKETQYF. CDR3 sequence (DNA): TGCAGTGCCCCCAGCACCCCGGGACCGAAGGAGACCCAGTACTTC. V and J are TRBV20-1 and TRBJ2-5; D is perhaps TRBD1 or TRBD2 (5 bases each). The germline gives CDR1 DFQATT, CDR2 SNEGSKA (reference sequence). There are 15 residues in the CDR3. Trimming removed 6 bases from V and 5 bases from J, with 22 bases in between.

This clonotype was detected only a few times. V is TRBV5-1 and J is TRBJ1-1, with 7 bases that match TRBD1. With 2 bases clipped from V and 4 bases from J, the junction kept 14 bases outside the gene matches. CDR1 is SGHRS and CDR2 is YFSETQ in the germline V gene. The CDR3 spans 17 residues. In DNA, the CDR3 is TGCGCCAGCAGCTTTGAGGGACAGCTACGAACGGGCACTGAAGCTTTCTTT. Its translation: CASSFEGQLRTGTEAFF.

This clonotype was picked up many times. V and J are TRBV7-9 and TRBJ2-4; a possible D gene is TRBD2 (6 bases). The germline CDR1 and CDR2 sequences are SEHNR and FQNEAQ (reference sequence). There are 17 residues in the CDR3. V was pared by 5 bases and J by 6 bases, with 23 bases between. CDR3 residues: CASSPLGFPGVSNIQYF. The CDR3 nucleotides read TGTGCCAGCAGCCCCTTGGGTTTTCCGGGAGTCTCAAACATTCAGTACTTC.

This clonotype was counted only a few times. V usage is TRBV20-1 and J usage is TRBJ2-1; 9 positions agree with TRBD2. The V segment lost 2 bases and the J segment 0 bases; nucleotides outside the gene matches: 2. The CDR3 length is 15 residues. CDR1 DFQATT and CDR2 SNEGSKA come from the germline V gene (reference sequence). Here the CDR3 DNA reads TGCAGTGCTAGACTAGCGGGGAGCTCCTACAATGAGCAGTTCTTC. Translation: CSARLAGSSYNEQFF.

A few counts support this clonotype. The V and J genes are TRBV27 and TRBJ2-1; D is unresolved. V dropped 9 bases and J dropped 9 bases, with 15 bases sitting between them. Germline CDR1 reads MNHEY; CDR2 reads SMNVEV (reference sequence). The CDR3 has 12 amino acids. CDR3 bases: TGTGCCAGACTAATACCCCCCGGTGAGCAGTTCTTC. As protein: CARLIPPGEQFF.